The 29 T cell receptor beta chains reported below all come from one sample, sequenced in a study of T cell repertoires in cytomegalovirus infection. MiXCR, applied by TCRdb to the reads, yields one record per CDR3 protein. There are about 330,000 distinct CDR3 sequences in the sample; 9% to 9.5% occur only once, and around 4.1% lies in the top ten. The sequenced sample was PBMCs. Receptors were obtained from a human donor in good health (CMV status not recorded). Some clones in this sample may be carry-over from other donors' samples.

CDR3 sequence (DNA): TGTGCCAGCAGTGAAAATAGGGGGTTGGGGGAGCAGTACTTC. It codes for CASSENRGLGEQYF. The V and J genes are TRBV6-1 and TRBJ2-7; possibly TRBD1 for D (6 bases). V shed 2 bases and J shed 7 bases, with 15 bases lying between them. CDR1 MNHNS and CDR2 SASEGT come from the germline V gene. The length of the CDR3 is 14 residues.

This clonotype has a handful of counts. The chain joins TRBV7-3 to TRBJ2-1; D remains ambiguous. V gave up 5 bases and J gave up 8 bases, with 13 bases separating them. The CDR3 extends over 13 amino acids. Germline loops: CDR1 SGHTA, CDR2 FQGTGA. This CDR3 reads CASSPTHPDEQFF. The CDR3 DNA reads as TGTGCCAGCAGCCCGACCCACCCGGATGAGCAGTTCTTC.

V usage is TRBV7-9 and J usage is TRBJ2-1; 8 bases are a match to TRBD2. Germline loops: CDR1 SEHNR, CDR2 FQNEAQ (reference sequence). The CDR3 length is 13 residues. The J segment lost 10 bases and the V segment lost 3 bases, leaving 5 bases of the junction unmatched. The CDR3 bases are TGTGCCAGCAGCTTGGCGGGGGGCCAAGAGCAGTTCTTC. It specifies CASSLAGGQEQFF.

This clonotype was detected a few times. The chain links TRBV6-6 to TRBJ2-7; 7 positions match TRBD2. Germline V gene sequence: CDR1 MNHNY, CDR2 SVGAGI (reference sequence). J gave up 3 bases and V 5 bases, and 7 bases lay outside the gene matches. This CDR3 contains 14 residues. The CDR3 region has the DNA TGTGCCAGCAGTACCTCGGGAGGCGGCTACGAGCAGTACTTC. As protein: CASSTSGGGYEQYF.

This clonotype was seen a single time. A much more abundant neighbour one base away suggests this may be a read error. The gene calls are TRBV7-6 and TRBJ1-4; D not resolved. The length of the CDR3 is 15 residues. Germline loops: CDR1 SGHVS, CDR2 FNYEAQ. CDR3: CARSLGVRGDEKLFF. The CDR3 DNA reads as TGTGCCCGCAGCTTAGGAGTCCGGGGTGATGAAAAACTGTTTTTT. The full variable domain, in which reference TRBV7-6 and TRBJ1-4 provide the parts outside the CDR3, is GAGVSQSPRYKVTKRGQDVALRCDPISGHVSLYWYRQALGQGPEFLTYFNYEAQQDKSGLPNDRFSAERPEGSISTLTIQRTEQRDSAMYRCARSLGVRGDEKLFFGSGTQLSVL.

The chain couples TRBV4-2 to TRBJ2-7; D is ambiguous. The CDR3 is 14 amino acids. Trimming removed 1 base at V and 3 bases at J, with 10 bases between. CDR1 and CDR2 (germline): LGHNA, YNFKEQ. This CDR3 is CASSQVQSLYEQYF. The CDR3 DNA reads as TGTGCCAGCAGCCAAGTACAGTCGCTCTACGAGCAGTACTTC.

This clonotype was seen more than once but under ten times. The gene calls are TRBV6-2 or TRBV6-3 and TRBJ2-7; 7 positions agree with TRBD1. The CDR3 runs 13 residues. V was pared by 10 bases and J by 3 bases, with 9 bases of the junction left unmatched. From germline, CDR1 is MNHEY and CDR2 SVGEGT. The CDR3 region is CATRSQGDYEQYF. Here the CDR3 DNA reads TGTGCCACCCGGAGTCAGGGGGACTACGAGCAGTACTTC.

This clonotype was counted ten times or more. The chain recombines TRBV11-2 with TRBJ2-7; perhaps TRBD2 as D (6 bases). The CDR3 length is 15 residues. Per germline, CDR1 SGHAT and CDR2 FQNNGV. V lost 5 bases, J lost 1 base, and 15 bases lay in between. CDR3 DNA: TGTGCCAGCAGCCTGAGGAGGGCCGTATCCTACGAGCAGTACTTC. Its protein product is CASSLRRAVSYEQYF.

V usage is TRBV27 and J usage is TRBJ2-4; a weak D match, TRBD1 (5 bases). Trimming took off 2 bases at V and 8 bases at J, with 7 bases between the two ends. This CDR3 contains 12 residues. Germline-derived CDR1 and CDR2 are MNHEY and SMNVEV (reference sequence). CDR3 DNA sequence: TGTGCCAGCAGTTTACCAGGGCACATTCAGTACTTC. Translation: CASSLPGHIQYF.

This clonotype has just a few counts. The chain has TRBV28 and TRBJ2-7; a weak D match, TRBD2 (6 bases). The CDR3 totals 11 residues. The V end lost 6 bases, the J end lost 6 bases, and 9 bases lay between the germline ends. From germline, CDR1 is MDHEN and CDR2 SYDVKM. In nucleotides, the CDR3 is TGTGCCAGCAGGCACGGGGGCGAGCAGTACTTC. It yields the protein CASRHGGEQYF.

The rearrangement joins TRBV7-9 to TRBJ2-7; a weak D match, TRBD1 (6 bases). The CDR3 is made up of 14 amino acids. CDR1 SEHNR and CDR2 FQNEAQ come from the germline V gene (reference sequence). The V end lost 5 bases, the J end lost 6 bases, and 17 bases lay between the germline ends. DNA of the CDR3: TGTGCCAGCAGCCAGGGGTCCAGGACAGCCGAGCAGTACTTC. This sequence encodes CASSQGSRTAEQYF.

This clonotype has a handful of counts. The chain employs TRBV5-4 and TRBJ1-2; the D is unclear. The germline CDR1 and CDR2 sequences are SGHNT and YYREEE (reference sequence). CDR3 length: 13 amino acids. Trimming cost V 6 bases and J 8 bases, with 17 bases left between them. The DNA of the CDR3 is TGTGCCAGCACCACTGGGTCGCAGGAGGGCTACACCTTC. Its translation is CASTTGSQEGYTF.

Many counts were recorded for this clonotype. This sequence joins TRBV6-6 and TRBJ2-7; 7 nucleotides match TRBD1. J lost 6 bases, V lost 0 bases, and 5 bases had no gene match. CDR3 length equals 14 residues. Germline V gene lookup returns CDR1 MNHNY and CDR2 SVGAGI (reference sequence). CDR3 sequence reads: CASSYSRQGFEQYF. The CDR3 coding sequence is TGTGCCAGCAGTTACTCGAGACAGGGATTCGAGCAGTACTTC.

This clonotype occurred many times. The chain links TRBV6-1 to TRBJ2-3; 11 bases agree with TRBD1. Germline CDR1 MNHNS, CDR2 SASEGT. V shed 5 bases, J shed 3 bases, and the junction held 4 bases outside the gene matches. The CDR3 length is 15 residues. CDR3 protein: CASSTGTGGTDTQYF. In DNA form, the CDR3 reads TGTGCCAGCAGTACTGGGACAGGGGGGACAGATACGCAGTATTTT.

This clonotype has ten or more counts. The V gene is TRBV7-9, the J gene TRBJ2-3; D ambiguous. The CDR3 has 15 amino acids. The germline V gene encodes CDR1 SEHNR and CDR2 FQNEAQ (reference sequence). Trimming cost V 5 bases and J 1 base, with 13 bases left between them. The chain's CDR3 is CASSPRRLGTDTQYF. DNA for the CDR3: TGTGCCAGCAGCCCCCGCCGTTTAGGCACAGATACGCAGTATTTT.

This sequence joins TRBV2 and TRBJ2-1; 8 nucleotides match TRBD2. Germline loops: CDR1 SNHLY, CDR2 FYNNEI. V lost 2 bases to trimming and J lost 8 bases; unmatched junction nucleotides: 8. CDR3 length: 15 residues. CDR3 loop: CASSEPGLVSDEQFF. Written as DNA, the CDR3 is TGTGCCAGCAGTGAACCGGGACTAGTATCCGATGAGCAGTTCTTC.

This clonotype came up many times. The V gene is TRBV6-2 or TRBV6-3, the J gene TRBJ1-1; tentatively, D is TRBD1 (5 bases). V was pared by 4 bases and J by 1 base, with 13 bases between. The CDR3 runs to 15 residues. Per germline, CDR1 MNHEY and CDR2 SVGEGT. The CDR3 loop reads CASSWGDGSNTEAFF. The CDR3 bases are TGTGCCAGCAGTTGGGGGGACGGATCGAACACTGAAGCTTTCTTT.

A remark on this clonotype: This may arise from a read error, as a much more abundant clone is one base away. The chain links TRBV28 to TRBJ1-1; D is unclear. The CDR3 covers 14 residues. Germline assignment: CDR1 MDHEN and CDR2 SYDVKM. CDR3 in amino acids: CASSLTPMNNEAFF. The CDR3 DNA reads TGTGCCAGCAGTTTAACCCCCATGAACAATGAAGCTTTCTTT.

J is TRBJ2-1 and V is TRBV7-2; 7 bases agree with TRBD1. Germline V CDR1 and CDR2: SGHTA, FQGNSA. This CDR3 region has 16 residues. The V gene end was trimmed by 5 bases and the J gene end by 2 bases; junction bases not matched to a gene: 9. The CDR3 coding sequence is TGTGCCAGCAGCCGAAAGGGGGCGGTAACCTACAATGAGCAGTTCTTC. This sequence encodes CASSRKGAVTYNEQFF.

The rearrangement joins TRBV7-6 to TRBJ2-4; D possibly matches TRBD1 or TRBD2 (6 bases each). The V gene's germline CDR1 is SGHVS and CDR2 FNYEAQ. V was cut by 3 bases and J by 0 bases, with 15 bases left in between. The CDR3 covers 17 residues. The CDR3 here is CASSLSKGGLAKNIQYF. The CDR3 nucleotides read TGTGCCAGCAGCTTGAGTAAGGGGGGACTAGCCAAAAACATTCAGTACTTC.

CDR3 in amino acids: CSAPGFQNQPQHF. DNA of the CDR3: TGCAGTGCTCCAGGGTTTCAGAATCAGCCCCAGCATTTT. This sequence joins TRBV20-1 and TRBJ1-5, with D tentatively TRBD1 (5 bases). The germline gives CDR1 DFQATT, CDR2 SNEGSKA (reference sequence). The CDR3 is made up of 13 amino acids. Trimming stripped 5 bases from V and 4 bases from J, with 12 bases between.

The V gene is TRBV11-2, the J gene TRBJ2-3; D gene unclear. CDR1 SGHAT and CDR2 FQNNGV come from the germline V gene. Trimming stripped 4 bases from V and 6 bases from J, with 11 bases between. This CDR3 is built from 13 residues. Here the CDR3 reads CASSYGPADTQYF. In nucleotides, the CDR3 is TGTGCCAGCAGCTATGGCCCGGCGGATACGCAGTATTTT.

This chain connects TRBV2 to TRBJ2-7; no reliable D call. V dropped 4 bases and J dropped 3 bases, with 10 bases sitting between them. This CDR3 is built from 13 residues. Germline V gene sequence: CDR1 SNHLY, CDR2 FYNNEI. The CDR3 is CASSARAVYEQYF. DNA of the CDR3: TGTGCCAGCAGTGCCCGGGCCGTCTACGAGCAGTACTTC.

This clonotype was detected only a few times. The chain uses TRBV6-5 and TRBJ2-7, with D possibly being TRBD2 (5 bases). This CDR3 comprises 15 residues. Trimming removed 2 bases from V and 4 bases from J, with 15 bases in between. CDR1 and CDR2 from the germline V gene are MNHEY and SVGAGI. The CDR3 loop reads CASSYIGVSKYEQYF. The DNA of the CDR3 is TGTGCCAGCAGTTACATCGGGGTTTCCAAGTACGAGCAGTACTTC.

This clonotype was picked up many times. V gene TRBV7-2 combines with J gene TRBJ2-7; unclear D gene. CDR1 and CDR2 (germline): SGHTA, FQGNSA. Trimming took 0 bases from V and 3 from J, leaving 9 bases between them. The CDR3 runs to 14 residues. In nucleotides, the CDR3 is TGTGCCAGCAGCTTAGCCCAAGCGCGCTACGAGCAGTACTTC. It yields the protein CASSLAQARYEQYF.

This clonotype was detected many times. The J gene is TRBJ1-3, the V gene TRBV18, with D tentatively TRBD1 (5 bases). V gave up 6 bases and J gave up 3 bases, with 12 bases separating them. Germline V gene lookup returns CDR1 KGHSH and CDR2 LQKENI. There are 14 residues in the CDR3. The CDR3 reads CASSTSGRGNTIYF. CDR3 coding DNA: TGTGCCAGCTCTACCTCAGGGCGTGGAAACACCATATATTTT.

In this sample, this clonotype turned up a few times. The V and J genes are TRBV24-1 and TRBJ2-1; D is ambiguous. CDR1 KGHDR and CDR2 SFDVKD come from the germline V gene. Trimming removed 7 bases from V and 1 base from J, with 7 bases in between. CDR3 length: 13 amino acids. The CDR3 here is CATRGASYNEQFF. CDR3 in DNA: TGTGCCACCAGGGGTGCATCCTACAATGAGCAGTTCTTC.

This clonotype was detected a few times. The gene calls are TRBV29-1 and TRBJ2-7, with TRBD2 as a possible D gene (6 bases). This CDR3 has 11 residues. Germline values: CDR1 SQVTM, CDR2 ANQGSEA. Trimming left V 5 bases short and J 1 base short, with 6 bases between. The CDR3 reads CSVSGSYEQYF. The CDR3 nucleotides read TGCAGCGTTAGCGGGTCCTACGAGCAGTACTTC.

This clonotype occurred many times. The V and J genes are TRBV7-2 and TRBJ1-2; 8 bases align to TRBD1. This CDR3 is built from 16 residues. The V gene's germline CDR1 is SGHTA and CDR2 FQGNSA. The V segment lost 2 bases and the J segment 2 bases; nucleotides outside the gene matches: 7. This CDR3 reads CASSLLFTGGNYGYTF. In DNA, the CDR3 is TGTGCCAGCAGCTTACTATTTACAGGGGGGAACTATGGCTACACCTTC.